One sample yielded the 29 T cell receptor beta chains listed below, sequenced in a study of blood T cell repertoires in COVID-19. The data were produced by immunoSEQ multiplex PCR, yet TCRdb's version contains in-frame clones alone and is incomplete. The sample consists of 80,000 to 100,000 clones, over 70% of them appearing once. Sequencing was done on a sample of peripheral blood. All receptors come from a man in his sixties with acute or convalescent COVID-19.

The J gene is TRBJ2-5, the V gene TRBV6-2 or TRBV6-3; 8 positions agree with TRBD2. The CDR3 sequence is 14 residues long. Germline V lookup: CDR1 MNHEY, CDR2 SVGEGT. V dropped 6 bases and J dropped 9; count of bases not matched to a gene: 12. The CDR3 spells CASSPGTRTEAQYF. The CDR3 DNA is TGTGCCAGCAGCCCCGGGACTAGGACTGAGGCCCAGTACTTC.

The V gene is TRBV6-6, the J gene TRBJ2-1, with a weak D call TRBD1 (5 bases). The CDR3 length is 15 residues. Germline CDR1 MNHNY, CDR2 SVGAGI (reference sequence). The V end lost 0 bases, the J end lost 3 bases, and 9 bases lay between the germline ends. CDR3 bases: TGTGCCAGCAGTTACTCTGGGGCAGGCTACAATGAGCAGTTCTTC. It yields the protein CASSYSGAGYNEQFF.

The CDR3 DNA reads TGTGCCAGCGGACAGGGGACTCAAGAGACCCAGTACTTC. Protein product: CASGQGTQETQYF. The chain joins TRBV11-3 to TRBJ2-5; 9 nucleotides line up with TRBD1. This CDR3 is built from 13 residues. Trimming took 8 bases from V and 2 from J; bases not matched to a gene: 3. Germline V gene sequence: CDR1 SGHNT, CDR2 YENEEA.

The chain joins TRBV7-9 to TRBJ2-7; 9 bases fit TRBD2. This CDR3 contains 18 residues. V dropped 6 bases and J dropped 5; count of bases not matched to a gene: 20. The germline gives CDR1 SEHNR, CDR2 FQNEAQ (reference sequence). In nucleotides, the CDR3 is TGTGCCAGCAGACCCGGACAGTACAGGCCTAGCGGGAAGGACGAGCAGTACTTC. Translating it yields CASRPGQYRPSGKDEQYF.

CDR3 DNA sequence: TGTGCCAGCAGCATATCCCCATCCGGGACAGGGCTCTATGGCTACACCTTC. Translated, it gives CASSISPSGTGLYGYTF. This chain links TRBV27 with TRBJ1-2, with 9 bases aligning to TRBD1. Germline V gene sequence: CDR1 MNHEY, CDR2 SMNVEV (reference sequence). V trimming: 6 bases; J trimming: 4 bases; junction bases outside the gene matches: 15. The CDR3 loop spans 17 amino acids.

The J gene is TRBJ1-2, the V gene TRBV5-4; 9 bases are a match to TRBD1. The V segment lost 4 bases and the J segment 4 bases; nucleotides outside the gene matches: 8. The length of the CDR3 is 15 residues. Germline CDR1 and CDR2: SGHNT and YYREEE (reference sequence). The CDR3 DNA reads TGTGCCAGCAGCCCTGGACAGGGGCTGGCCTATGGCTACACCTTC. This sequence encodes CASSPGQGLAYGYTF.

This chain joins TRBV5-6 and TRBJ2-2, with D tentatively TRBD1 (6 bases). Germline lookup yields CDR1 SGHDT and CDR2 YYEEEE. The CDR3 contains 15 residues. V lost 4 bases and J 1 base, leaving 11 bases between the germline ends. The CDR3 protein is CASSRQVLNTGELFF. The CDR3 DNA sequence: TGTGCCAGCAGCCGACAGGTTTTGAACACCGGGGAGCTGTTTTTT. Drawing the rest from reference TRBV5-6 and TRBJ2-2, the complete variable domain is DAGVTQSPTHLIKTRGQQVTLRCSPKSGHDTVSWYQQALGQGPQFIFQYYEEEERQRGNFPDRFSGHQFPNYSSELNVNALLLGDSALYLCASSRQVLNTGELFFGEGSRLTVL.

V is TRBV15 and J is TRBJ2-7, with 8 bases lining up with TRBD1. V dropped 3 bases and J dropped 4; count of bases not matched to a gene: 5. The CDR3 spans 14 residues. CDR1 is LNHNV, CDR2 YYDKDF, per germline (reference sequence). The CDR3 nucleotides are TGTGCCACCAGCAGGCCGGGACAGGAATACGAGCAGTACTTC. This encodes CATSRPGQEYEQYF.

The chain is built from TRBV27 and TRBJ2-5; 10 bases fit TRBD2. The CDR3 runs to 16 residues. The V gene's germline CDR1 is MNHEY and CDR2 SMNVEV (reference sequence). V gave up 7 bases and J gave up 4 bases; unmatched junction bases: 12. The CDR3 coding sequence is TGTGCCAGCACCCCAGCGGGAGGGTTTTTCGGAGAGACCCAGTACTTC. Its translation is CASTPAGGFFGETQYF.

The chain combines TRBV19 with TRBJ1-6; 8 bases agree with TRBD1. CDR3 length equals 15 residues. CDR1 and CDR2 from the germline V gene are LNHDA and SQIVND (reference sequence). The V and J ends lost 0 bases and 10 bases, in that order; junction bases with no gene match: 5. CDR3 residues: CASSIDRGRRSPLHF. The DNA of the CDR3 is TGTGCCAGTAGTATAGACAGGGGGCGACGATCACCCCTCCACTTT.

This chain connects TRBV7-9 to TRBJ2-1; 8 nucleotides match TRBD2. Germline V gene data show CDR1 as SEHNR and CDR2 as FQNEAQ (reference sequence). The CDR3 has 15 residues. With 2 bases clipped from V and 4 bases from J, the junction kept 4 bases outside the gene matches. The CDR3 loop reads CASSLQAGVYNEQFF. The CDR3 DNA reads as TGTGCCAGCAGCTTACAAGCGGGGGTGTACAATGAGCAGTTCTTC.

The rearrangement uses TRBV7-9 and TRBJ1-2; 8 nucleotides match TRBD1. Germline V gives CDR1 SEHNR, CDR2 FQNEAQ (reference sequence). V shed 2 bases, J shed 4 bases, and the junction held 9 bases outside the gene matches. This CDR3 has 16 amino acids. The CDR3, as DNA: TGTGCCAGCAGCTTAAACCCCGGACAGGGCGGCTATGGCTACACCTTC. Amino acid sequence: CASSLNPGQGGYGYTF.

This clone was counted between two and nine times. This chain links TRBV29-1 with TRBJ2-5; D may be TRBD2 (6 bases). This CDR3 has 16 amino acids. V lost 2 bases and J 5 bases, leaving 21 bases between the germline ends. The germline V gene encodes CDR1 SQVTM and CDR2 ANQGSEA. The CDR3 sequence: CSVELTPGTGDETQYF. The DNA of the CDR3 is TGCAGCGTTGAATTGACACCCGGTACGGGAGACGAGACCCAGTACTTC. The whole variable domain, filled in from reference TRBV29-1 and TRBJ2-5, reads SAVISQKPSRDICQRGTSLTIQCQVDSQVTMMFWYRQQPGQSLTLIATANQGSEATYESGFVIDKFPISRPNLTFSTLTVSNMSPEDSSIYLCSVELTPGTGDETQYFGPGTRLLVL.

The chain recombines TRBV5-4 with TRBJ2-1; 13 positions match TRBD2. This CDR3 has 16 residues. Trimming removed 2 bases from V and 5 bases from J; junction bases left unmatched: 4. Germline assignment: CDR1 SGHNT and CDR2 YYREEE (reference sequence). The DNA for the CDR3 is TGTGCCAGCAGCTTAGGAGGGACTAGCGGGAACAATGAGCAGTTCTTC. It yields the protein CASSLGGTSGNNEQFF.

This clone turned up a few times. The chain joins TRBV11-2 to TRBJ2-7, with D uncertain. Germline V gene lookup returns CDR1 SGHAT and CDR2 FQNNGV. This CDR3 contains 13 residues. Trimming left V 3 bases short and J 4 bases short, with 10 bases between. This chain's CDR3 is CASSLGRLYEQYF. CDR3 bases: TGTGCCAGCAGCTTGGGCAGGCTGTACGAGCAGTACTTC.

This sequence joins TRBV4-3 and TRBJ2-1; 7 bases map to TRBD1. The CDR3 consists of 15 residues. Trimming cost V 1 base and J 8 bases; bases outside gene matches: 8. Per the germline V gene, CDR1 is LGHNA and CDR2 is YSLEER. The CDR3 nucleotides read TGCGCCAGCAGCCAAGGACTCATAGGGGGCGATGAGCAGTTCTTC. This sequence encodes CASSQGLIGGDEQFF.

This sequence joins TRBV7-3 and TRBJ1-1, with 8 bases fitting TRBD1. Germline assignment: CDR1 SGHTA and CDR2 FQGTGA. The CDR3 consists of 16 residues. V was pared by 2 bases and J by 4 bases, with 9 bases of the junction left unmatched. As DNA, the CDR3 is TGTGCCAGCAGCTTACGTCCCCCAGGGGGCCCCACTGAAGCTTTCTTT. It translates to CASSLRPPGGPTEAFF.

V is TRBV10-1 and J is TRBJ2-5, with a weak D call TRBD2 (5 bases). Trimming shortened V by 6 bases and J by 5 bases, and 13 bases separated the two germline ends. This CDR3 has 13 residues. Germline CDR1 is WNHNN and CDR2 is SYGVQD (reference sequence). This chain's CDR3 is CASSGGNGETQYF. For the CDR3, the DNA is TGCGCCAGCAGCGGAGGAAACGGGGAGACCCAGTACTTC.

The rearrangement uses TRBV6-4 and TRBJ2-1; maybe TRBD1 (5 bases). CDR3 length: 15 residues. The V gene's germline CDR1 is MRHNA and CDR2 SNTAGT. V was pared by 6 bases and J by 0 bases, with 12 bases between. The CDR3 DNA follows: TGTGCCAGCAGCCAGGGCCCCGTCTCCTACAATGAGCAGTTCTTC. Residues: CASSQGPVSYNEQFF.

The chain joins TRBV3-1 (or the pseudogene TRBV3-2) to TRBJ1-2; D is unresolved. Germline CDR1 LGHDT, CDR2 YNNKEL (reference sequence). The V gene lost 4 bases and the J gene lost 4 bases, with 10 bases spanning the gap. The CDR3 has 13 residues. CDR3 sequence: CASSPRGSYGYTF. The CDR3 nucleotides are TGTGCCAGCAGCCCCAGAGGGTCCTATGGCTACACCTTC.

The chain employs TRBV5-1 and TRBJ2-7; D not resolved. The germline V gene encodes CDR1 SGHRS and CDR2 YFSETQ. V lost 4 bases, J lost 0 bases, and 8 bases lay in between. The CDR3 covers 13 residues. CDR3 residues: CASSVTSSYEQYF. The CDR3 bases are TGCGCCAGCAGCGTCACCAGCTCCTACGAGCAGTACTTC.

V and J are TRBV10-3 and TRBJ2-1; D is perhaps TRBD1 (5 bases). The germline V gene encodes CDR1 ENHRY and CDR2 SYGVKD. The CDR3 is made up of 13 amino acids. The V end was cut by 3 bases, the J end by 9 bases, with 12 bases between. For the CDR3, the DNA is TGTGCCATCAGTGACCAGGGAATAGGTGAGCAGTTCTTC. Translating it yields CAISDQGIGEQFF.

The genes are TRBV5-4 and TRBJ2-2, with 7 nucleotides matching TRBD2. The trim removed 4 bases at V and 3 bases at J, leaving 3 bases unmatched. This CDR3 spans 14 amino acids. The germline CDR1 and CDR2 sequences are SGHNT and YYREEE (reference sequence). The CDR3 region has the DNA TGTGCCAGCAGCGGGGACTACTACACCGGGGAGCTGTTTTTT. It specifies CASSGDYYTGELFF.

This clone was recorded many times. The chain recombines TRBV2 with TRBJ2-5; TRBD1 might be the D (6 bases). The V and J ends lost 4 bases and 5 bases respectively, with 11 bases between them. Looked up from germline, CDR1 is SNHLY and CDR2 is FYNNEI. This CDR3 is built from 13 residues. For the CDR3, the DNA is TGTGCCAGCAGTGTTCAGGGGCAGGAGACCCAGTACTTC. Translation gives CASSVQGQETQYF.

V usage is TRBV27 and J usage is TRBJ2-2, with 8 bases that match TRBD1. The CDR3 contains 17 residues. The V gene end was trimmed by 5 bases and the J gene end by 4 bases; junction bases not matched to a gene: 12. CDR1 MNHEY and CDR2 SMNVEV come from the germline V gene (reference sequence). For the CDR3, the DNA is TGTGCCAGCAGTCCAAGGAGGACAGGGCTTGGCACCGGGGAGCTGTTTTTT. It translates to CASSPRRTGLGTGELFF.

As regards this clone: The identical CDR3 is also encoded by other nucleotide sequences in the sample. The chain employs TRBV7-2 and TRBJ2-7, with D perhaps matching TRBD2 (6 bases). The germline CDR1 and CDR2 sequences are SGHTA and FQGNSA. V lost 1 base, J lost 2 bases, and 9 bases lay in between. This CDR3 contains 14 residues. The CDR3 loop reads CASSLGGAAYEQYF. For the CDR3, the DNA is TGTGCCAGCAGCTTAGGCGGGGCGGCCTACGAGCAGTACTTC.

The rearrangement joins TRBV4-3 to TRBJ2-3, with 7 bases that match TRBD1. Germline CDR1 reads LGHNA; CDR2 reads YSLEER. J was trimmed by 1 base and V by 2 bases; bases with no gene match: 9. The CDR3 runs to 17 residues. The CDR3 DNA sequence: TGCGCCAGCAGCCAAACTTCCGGGACAGCCCGCACAGATACGCAGTATTTT. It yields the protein CASSQTSGTARTDTQYF.

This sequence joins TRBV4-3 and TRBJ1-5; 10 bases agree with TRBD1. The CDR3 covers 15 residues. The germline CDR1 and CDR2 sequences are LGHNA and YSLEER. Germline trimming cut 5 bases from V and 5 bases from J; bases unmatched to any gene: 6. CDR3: CASSTDRGGDQPQHF. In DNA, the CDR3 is TGCGCCAGCAGCACGGACAGGGGGGGGGATCAGCCCCAGCATTTT.

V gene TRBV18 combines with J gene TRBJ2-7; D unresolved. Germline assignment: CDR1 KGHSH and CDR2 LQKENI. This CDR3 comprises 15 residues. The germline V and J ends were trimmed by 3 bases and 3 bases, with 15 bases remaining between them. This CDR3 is CASSPGVPELYEQYF. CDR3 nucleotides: TGTGCCAGCTCACCCGGAGTCCCCGAACTCTACGAGCAGTACTTC.